This T cell receptor (beta chain) is from a study of T cells after yellow fever vaccination (dated 2019 in TCRdb). The study in broad terms: The SMART-Seq v4 Ultra Low Input RNA kit was used to prepare libraries from fractions with low cell numbers. To follow T-cell clones before and after primary and booster YFV17D yellow fever vaccination, bulk TCR alpha and beta repertoires were sequenced over time. Two healthy male donors, one aged 18 to 30 and one aged 30 to 40 years, made up the cohort. Blood was collected at multiple timepoints before and after primary and secondary immunization, and bulk PBMC replicates and cell subsets were isolated.

Details on this clonotype: Its antigen remains undetermined. No much larger clonotype is one base removed from it; base qualities were not supplied.

TCR cDNA was synthesized by 5'RACE template switching, which introduced a universal primer site and unique molecular identifiers. cDNA synthesis was primed from both the TCR alpha and TCR beta constant segments. Two PCR steps were used to amplify libraries, with sample barcodes and sequencing adapters being added in the second step. Sequencing of the libraries was done on either Illumina HiSeq 2500 (2x100 bp) or NovaSeq (2x150 bp). The original methods were these. Reads were demultiplexed and collapsed into UMI consensus sequences with MIGEC, and V(D)J alignment was performed with MiXCR. Clonotypes responding to the vaccine were identified with edgeR on replicate PBMC samples, with the criteria of FDR below 0.01 and a log2 fold change above 5 up to day 15. Each bulk clonotype received a CD4 or CD8 identity based on whether the sequenced CD4 or CD8 repertoire contained that clonotype at higher abundance. The public sequencing data were trimmed at Q25 with fastp and processed into clonotypes with MiXCR by TCRdb, which kept only in-frame beta chains. Rows with a matching CDR3 protein are joined into one entry that keeps the most common DNA and genes. TCRdb's processing, not the authors', yielded these V and J calls. This sample comprises 250,000 to 300,000 distinct CDR3 sequences, 10% to 15% of them detected only once. The ten largest clones take up 0.4% to 0.65% of the sample.

What the treatment or condition label conveys for this sample: live attenuated yellow fever vaccine strain. A standard Ficoll-Paque protocol was used to isolate PBMCs from peripheral blood. Dynabeads CD4 and CD8 positive selection kits were used to isolate CD4 and CD8 T-cell fractions. TriZol was used to extract RNA from bulk PBMCs, from CD4 and CD8 fractions, and from dextramer-positive and dextramer-negative fractions. Per the germline V gene, MDHEN is the CDR1 and SYDVKM is the CDR2. From V the trimming removes 8 bases and from J it removes 5 bases, while the gene matches leave 4 bases of the junction unaccounted for. The CDR3 starts with the cysteine, ends with the phenylalanine, and has 13 residues. The sequence is cut down to CDR3 DNA, 39 bases in frame from base 1. On the study overall, not on this receptor specifically: Because only a couple of donors were included in the study, the extent to which the findings can be generalized is limited. Most clones expanded after primary vaccination (around 96% of CD4 and 88% of CD8) were re-detected after the booster, suggesting that broad memory maintenance occurred. Computational filtering was required because FACS-sorted repertoires could contain abundant contaminating clonotypes from the bulk population. A small fraction of clonotypes showed up in both the CD4 and CD8 compartments, probably as a result of convergent recombination. The secondary T-cell response was found to be weaker but faster than the primary response, with a peak reached on day 5 rather than on day 15.

The sequences come from CD4+ T cells sorted from PBMCs, collected 45 days after the yellow fever booster vaccination. Recombination connected TRBV28 to TRBJ2-7; a stretch of 12 junction bases matches TRBD2. The sequence was collected from a man aged 25 to 45 who received the YFV17D yellow fever vaccine. The CDR3 region: CASASGRAHEQYF. The nucleotides read TGTGCCAGCGCTAGCGGGAGGGCGCACGAGCAGTACTTC.